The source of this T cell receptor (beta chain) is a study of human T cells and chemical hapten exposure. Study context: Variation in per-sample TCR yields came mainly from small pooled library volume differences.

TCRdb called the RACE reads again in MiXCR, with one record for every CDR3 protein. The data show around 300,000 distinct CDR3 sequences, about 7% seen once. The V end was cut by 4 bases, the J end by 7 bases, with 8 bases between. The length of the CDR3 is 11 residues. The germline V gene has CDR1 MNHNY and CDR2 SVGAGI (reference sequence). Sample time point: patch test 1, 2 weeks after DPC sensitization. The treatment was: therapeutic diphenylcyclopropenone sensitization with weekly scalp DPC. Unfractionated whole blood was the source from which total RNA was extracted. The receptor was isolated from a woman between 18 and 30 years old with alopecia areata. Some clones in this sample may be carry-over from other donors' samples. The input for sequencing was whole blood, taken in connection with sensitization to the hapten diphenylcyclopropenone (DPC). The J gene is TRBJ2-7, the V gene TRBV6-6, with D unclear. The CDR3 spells CASSLEAEQYF. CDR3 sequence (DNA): TGTGCCAGCAGTTTAGAGGCGGAGCAGTACTTC.